This record looks at one T cell receptor (beta chain) sequence and its context. This record comes from a study of cytomegalovirus exposure and HLA in healthy donors. Germline V CDR1 and CDR2: SGHAT, FQNNGV. V dropped 0 bases and J dropped 4; count of bases not matched to a gene: 3. This CDR3 spans 16 amino acids. Profiling relied on immunoSEQ multiplex PCR, and the TCRdb table lists in-frame clones only, not all of them. Of 110,000 to 150,000 clones listed, 91% are singletons. Material: PBMCs. The receptor comes from a young man in good health and CMV-seronegative. V usage is TRBV11-2 and J usage is TRBJ2-3; 11 positions match TRBD2. CDR3 amino acids: CASSLDSGRGADTQYF. The CDR3 DNA reads as TGTGCCAGCAGCTTAGATAGCGGGAGGGGGGCAGATACGCAGTATTTT. Full variable domain (outside the CDR3, taken from reference TRBV11-2 and TRBJ2-3): EAGVAQSPRYKIIEKRQSVAFWCNPISGHATLYWYQQILGQGPKLLIQFQNNGVVDDSQLPKDRFSAERLKGVDSTLKIQPAKLEDSAVYLCASSLDSGRGADTQYFGPGTRLTVL.